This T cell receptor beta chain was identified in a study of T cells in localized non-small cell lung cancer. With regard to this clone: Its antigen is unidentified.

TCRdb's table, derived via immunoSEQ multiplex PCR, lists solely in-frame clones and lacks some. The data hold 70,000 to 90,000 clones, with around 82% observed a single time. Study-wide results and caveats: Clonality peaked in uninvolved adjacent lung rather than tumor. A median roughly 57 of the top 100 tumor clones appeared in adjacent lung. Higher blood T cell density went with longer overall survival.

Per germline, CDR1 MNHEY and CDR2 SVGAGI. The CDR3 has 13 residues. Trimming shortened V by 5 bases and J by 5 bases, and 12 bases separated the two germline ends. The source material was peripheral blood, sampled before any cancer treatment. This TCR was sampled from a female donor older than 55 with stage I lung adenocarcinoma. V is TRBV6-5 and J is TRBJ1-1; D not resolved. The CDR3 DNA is TGTGCCAGCAGTCCCTTTCGGGGTACTGAAGCTTTCTTT. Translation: CASSPFRGTEAFF.